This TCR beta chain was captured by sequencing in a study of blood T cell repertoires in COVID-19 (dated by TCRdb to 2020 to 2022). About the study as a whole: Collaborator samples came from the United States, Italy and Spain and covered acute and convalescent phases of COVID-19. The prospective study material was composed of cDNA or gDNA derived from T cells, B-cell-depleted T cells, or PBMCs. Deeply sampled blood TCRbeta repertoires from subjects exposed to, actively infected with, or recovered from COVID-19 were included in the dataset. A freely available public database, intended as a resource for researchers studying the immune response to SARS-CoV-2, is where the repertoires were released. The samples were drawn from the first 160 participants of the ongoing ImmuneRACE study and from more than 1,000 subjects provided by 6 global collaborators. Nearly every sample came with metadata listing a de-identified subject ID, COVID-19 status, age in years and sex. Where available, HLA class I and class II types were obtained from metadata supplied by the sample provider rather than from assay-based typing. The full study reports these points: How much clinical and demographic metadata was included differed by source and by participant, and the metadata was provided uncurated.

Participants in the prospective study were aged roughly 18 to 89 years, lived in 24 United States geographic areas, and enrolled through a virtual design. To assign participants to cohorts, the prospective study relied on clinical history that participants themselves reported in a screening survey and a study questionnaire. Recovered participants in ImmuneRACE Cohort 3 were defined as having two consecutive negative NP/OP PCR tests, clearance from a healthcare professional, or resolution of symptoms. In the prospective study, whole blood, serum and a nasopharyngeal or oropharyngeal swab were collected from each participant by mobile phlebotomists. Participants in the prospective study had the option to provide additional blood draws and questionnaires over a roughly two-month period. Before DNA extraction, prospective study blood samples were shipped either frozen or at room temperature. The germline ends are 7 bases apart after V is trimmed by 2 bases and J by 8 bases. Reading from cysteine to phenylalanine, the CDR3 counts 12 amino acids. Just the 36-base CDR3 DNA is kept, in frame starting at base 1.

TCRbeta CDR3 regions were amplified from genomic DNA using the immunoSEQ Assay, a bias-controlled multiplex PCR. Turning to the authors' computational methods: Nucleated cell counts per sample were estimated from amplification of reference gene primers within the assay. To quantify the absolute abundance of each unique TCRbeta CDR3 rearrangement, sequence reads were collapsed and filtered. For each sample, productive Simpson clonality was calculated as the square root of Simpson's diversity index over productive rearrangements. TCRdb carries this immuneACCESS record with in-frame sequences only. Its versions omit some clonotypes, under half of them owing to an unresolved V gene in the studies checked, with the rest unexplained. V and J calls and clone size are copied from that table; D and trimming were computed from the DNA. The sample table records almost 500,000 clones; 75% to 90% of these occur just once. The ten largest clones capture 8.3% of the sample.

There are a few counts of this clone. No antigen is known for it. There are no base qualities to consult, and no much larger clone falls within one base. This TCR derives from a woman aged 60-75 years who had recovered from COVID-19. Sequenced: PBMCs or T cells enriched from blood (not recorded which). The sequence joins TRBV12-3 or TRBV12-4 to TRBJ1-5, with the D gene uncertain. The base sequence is TGTGCCAGCAGTTTAAACGGGAAGCCCCAGCATTTT. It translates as CASSLNGKPQHF.